Presented here are 26 T cell receptor beta chains from one specimen sequenced in a study of T cells in Graves' hyperthyroidism and ophthalmopathy. Amplified TCR beta CDR3 regions derived from RNA transcripts. TCR CDR3 regions were first amplified by RT-PCR with HTBI primers. TCRdb recomputed calls from the multiplex PCR reads with MiXCR, one row per CDR3 protein. The sample consists of hundreds of thousands of distinct CDR3 sequences, about 14% of them appearing once. Sequenced sample: blood. The receptor source for this set is a man aged 50-59 years with Graves' ophthalmopathy.

A note on this clonotype: This sequence may be a read error, since a much larger clone differs from it by one base. V usage is TRBV13 and J usage is TRBJ2-7; 14 bases align to TRBD2. The ends lost 5 bases at V and 1 base at J; junction bases unmatched: 7. The CDR3 consists of 17 residues. CDR1 is PRHDT and CDR2 is FYEKMQ in the germline V gene (reference sequence). Here the CDR3 reads CASSPPGTSGSSYEQYF. The CDR3 bases are TGTGCCAGCAGCCCACCCGGGACTAGCGGGAGTTCCTACGAGCAGTACTTC.

This clonotype has more than one count but fewer than ten. V and J are TRBV5-8 and TRBJ2-5; 9 bases agree with TRBD1. J was trimmed by 5 bases and V by 5 bases; bases with no gene match: 4. The CDR3 has 13 residues. Looked up from germline, CDR1 is SGHTS and CDR2 is YDEGEE. DNA for the CDR3: TGTGCCAGCAGGCGGACAGGGGTCGAGACCCAGTACTTC. This codes for CASRRTGVETQYF.

This clonotype was picked up many times. V and J are TRBV7-9 and TRBJ2-3; D call uncertain. Trimming left V 1 base short and J 3 bases short, with 2 bases between. This CDR3 spans 12 amino acids. Germline-derived CDR1 and CDR2 are SEHNR and FQNEAQ (reference sequence). The CDR3 here is CASSLETDTQYF. In DNA, the CDR3 is TGTGCCAGCAGCTTAGAAACAGATACGCAGTATTTT.

This clonotype has at least ten counts. The rearrangement uses TRBV5-5 and TRBJ2-3, with 7 positions matching TRBD1. CDR1 and CDR2 (germline): SGHKS, YYEKEE (reference sequence). Losses at the gene ends were 0 bases for V and 5 bases for J; bases not matched to a gene: 3. The CDR3 sequence is 14 residues long. The CDR3 region has the DNA TGTGCCAGCAGCTTGGTTAGGGGGCGAGATACGCAGTATTTT. Its translation: CASSLVRGRDTQYF. The full variable domain, with the rest looked up from reference TRBV5-5 and TRBJ2-3, is DAGVTQSPTHLIKTRGQQVTLRCSPISGHKSVSWYQQVLGQGPQFIFQYYEKEERGRGNFPDRFSARQFPNYSSELNVNALLLGDSALYLCASSLVRGRDTQYFGPGTRLTVL.

This clonotype was counted ten times or more. V and J are TRBV29-1 and TRBJ2-5; D may match TRBD1 or TRBD2 (5 bases each). Trimming removed 6 bases from V and 5 bases from J, with 10 bases in between. Per the germline V gene, CDR1 is SQVTM and CDR2 is ANQGSEA. This CDR3 comprises 11 residues. The CDR3 loop reads CSVGDEETQYF. CDR3 nucleotide sequence: TGCAGCGTAGGGGACGAGGAGACCCAGTACTTC.

The V and J genes are TRBV5-1 and TRBJ1-2; TRBD1 matches 8 bases. The J segment lost 5 bases and the V segment lost 4 bases, leaving 7 bases of the junction unmatched. This CDR3 spans 14 amino acids. The germline gives CDR1 SGHRS, CDR2 YFSETQ. The CDR3, as DNA: TGCGCCAGCAGCAATGGCACAGGGGGGTATGGCTACACCTTC. Translation gives CASSNGTGGYGYTF.

This clonotype showed up just a few times. The rearrangement joins TRBV6-1 to TRBJ1-6; a weak D match, TRBD1 (6 bases). V was pared by 9 bases and J by 9 bases, with 21 bases between. The germline gives CDR1 MNHNS, CDR2 SASEGT. The CDR3 length is 15 residues. DNA for the CDR3: TGTGCCAGTGGTCTCTTGGGGGGGGCGGGTTCACCCCTCCACTTT. Its protein is CASGLLGGAGSPLHF.

There are a few counts of this clonotype. This chain uses TRBV7-3 with TRBJ2-1; D ambiguous. The germline gives CDR1 SGHTA, CDR2 FQGTGA. This CDR3 is built from 13 residues. The ends were cut back, 0 bases at V and 5 bases at J, with 5 bases in the middle. In DNA, the CDR3 is TGTGCCAGCAGCTTAACCTCGAACAATGAGCAGTTCTTC. It codes for CASSLTSNNEQFF.

This clonotype was counted ten times or more. This chain uses TRBV30 with TRBJ1-5; a weak D match, TRBD1 (6 bases). The CDR3 extends over 13 amino acids. CDR1 is GTSNPN, CDR2 SVGIG, per germline (reference sequence). V was cut by 4 bases and J by 5 bases, with 12 bases left in between. The CDR3 loop is CAWNRGSDQPQHF. As DNA, the CDR3 is TGTGCCTGGAATAGGGGGAGCGATCAGCCCCAGCATTTT.

This clonotype was recorded at least ten times. The chain has TRBV7-9 and TRBJ2-1; TRBD2 matches 7 bases. V was clipped by 0 bases and J by 7 bases; unmatched bases: 0. CDR1 and CDR2 from the germline V gene are SEHNR and FQNEAQ (reference sequence). The CDR3 is 13 residues long. The CDR3 DNA follows: TGTGCCAGCAGCTTAGCCGGGGGGAATGAGCAGTTCTTC. Its translation: CASSLAGGNEQFF.

CDR3 coding DNA: TGTGCCATCAGTGGCGGGACAGGGAGCACAGATACGCAGTATTTT. Its protein is CAISGGTGSTDTQYF. The chain has TRBV10-3 and TRBJ2-3; 9 nucleotides align to TRBD1. The CDR3 runs to 15 residues. After removal of 4 bases from V and 0 bases from J, the junction contained 2 bases not matched to a gene. The V gene's germline CDR1 is ENHRY and CDR2 SYGVKD.

This clonotype was counted many times. The CDR3 sequence is CASRELAGGGYNEQFF. For the CDR3, the DNA is TGTGCCAGCAGAGAACTAGCGGGAGGCGGCTACAATGAGCAGTTCTTC. The chain links TRBV2 to TRBJ2-1, with 12 bases that match TRBD2. J lost 3 bases, V lost 6 bases, and 6 bases had no gene match. The CDR3 totals 16 residues. Germline CDR1 SNHLY, CDR2 FYNNEI.

This clonotype was detected ten times or more. CDR3 DNA: TGCAGTGCTTTAGAACAAGAGACCCAGTACTTC. It is translated as CSALEQETQYF. The rearrangement links TRBV20-1 to TRBJ2-5; no clear D. The germline V gene encodes CDR1 DFQATT and CDR2 SNEGSKA (reference sequence). This CDR3 comprises 11 residues. Trimming removed 5 bases at V and 2 bases at J, with 6 bases between.

In its sample, this clonotype was seen a few times. The chain carries TRBV5-1 and TRBJ1-2; 9 bases agree with TRBD1. J gave up 7 bases and V 0 bases, and 4 bases lay outside the gene matches. The CDR3 consists of 14 residues. Germline lookup yields CDR1 SGHRS and CDR2 YFSETQ. CDR3 coding DNA: TGCGCCAGCAGCTTGGAACAGGGGGCTTTTGGCTACACCTTC. Translated: CASSLEQGAFGYTF.

Turning to this clonotype: At one end, the junction sequence differs from germline, possibly due to a read error. The V call is TRBV12-3 or TRBV12-4, the J call TRBJ1-5, with D tentatively TRBD1 (5 bases). The CDR3 length is 17 residues. CDR3 protein: CASSFFLGDLSNRPQHF. The CDR3 DNA follows: TGTGCCAGCAGTTTTTTTTTGGGGGACTTAAGCAATCGGCCCCAGCATTTT.

V gene TRBV7-9 combines with J gene TRBJ2-2, with a possible D match to TRBD1 (6 bases). This CDR3 is 16 amino acids long. In germline, CDR1 is SEHNR, CDR2 FQNEAQ (reference sequence). V was shortened by 0 bases and J by 1 base, with 9 bases between the two germline ends. The CDR3 region is CASSLAGQQNTGELFF. In DNA form, the CDR3 reads TGTGCCAGCAGCTTAGCCGGACAGCAGAACACCGGGGAGCTGTTTTTT.

This clonotype was observed at least ten times. The gene calls are TRBV30 and TRBJ1-1; D gene ambiguous. This CDR3 region has 13 residues. From germline, CDR1 is GTSNPN and CDR2 SVGIG (reference sequence). The germline V and J ends were trimmed by 1 base and 4 bases, with 10 bases remaining between them. The CDR3 region is CAWSEELSTEAFF. The CDR3 DNA follows: TGTGCCTGGAGTGAAGAACTCAGCACTGAAGCTTTCTTT.

V and J are TRBV10-3 and TRBJ2-3, with D uncertain. The V and J ends lost 6 bases and 0 bases respectively, with 7 bases between them. Per the germline V gene, CDR1 is ENHRY and CDR2 is SYGVKD. This CDR3 comprises 13 residues. This CDR3 is CAIRGESTDTQYF. CDR3 nucleotide sequence: TGTGCCATCAGGGGTGAGAGCACAGATACGCAGTATTTT.

To note about this clonotype: Relative to the germline gene, one junction end is altered; a read error may explain this. This rearrangement joins TRBV9 to TRBJ2-3; possibly TRBD2 for D (5 bases). CDR1 and CDR2 (germline): SGDLS, YYNGEE. CDR3 length: 15 amino acids. The CDR3 spells CANSVDTSGLDTQYF. DNA of the CDR3: TGTGCCAACAGCGTAGATACCAGCGGCTTAGATACGCAGTATTTT.

This clonotype was found many times. J is TRBJ1-1 and V is TRBV6-1; D not certain. Germline lookup yields CDR1 MNHNS and CDR2 SASEGT. This CDR3 spans 17 amino acids. The V gene lost 0 bases and the J gene lost 6 bases, with 20 bases spanning the gap. This chain's CDR3 is CASSEALLGLAGAEAFF. The CDR3 region has the DNA TGTGCCAGCAGTGAAGCACTACTGGGGTTAGCAGGCGCTGAAGCTTTCTTT.

This clonotype was seen ten or more times. The chain carries TRBV4-1 and TRBJ2-5, with D perhaps given as TRBD1 or TRBD2 (5 bases each). The CDR3 runs 13 residues. Trimming removed 2 bases at V and 3 bases at J, with 7 bases between. CDR1 MGHRA and CDR2 YSYEKL come from the germline V gene. CDR3 loop: CASSQRDEETQYF. In DNA, the CDR3 is TGCGCCAGCAGCCAAAGGGACGAAGAGACCCAGTACTTC.

This clonotype occurred many times. The chain is built from TRBV7-6 and TRBJ2-5; 9 bases align to TRBD1. The CDR3 sequence is 14 residues long. J gave up 5 bases and V 4 bases, and 5 bases lay outside the gene matches. Germline-derived CDR1 and CDR2 are SGHVS and FNYEAQ. CDR3 amino acids: CASSSTGGVETQYF. The CDR3 DNA is TGTGCCAGCAGCTCTACAGGGGGCGTGGAGACCCAGTACTTC.

In this sample, this clonotype turned up a few times. This sequence joins TRBV19 and TRBJ2-1; possibly TRBD2 for D (6 bases). The CDR3 totals 16 residues. Per the germline V gene, CDR1 is LNHDA and CDR2 is SQIVND (reference sequence). Trimming removed 5 bases at V and 5 bases at J, with 19 bases between. The CDR3 region has the DNA TGTGCCAGTAGTTGGGACCGGGACTTCCGAGACAATGAGCAGTTCTTC. It is translated as CASSWDRDFRDNEQFF.

At least ten counts were recorded for this clonotype. The V gene is TRBV18, the J gene TRBJ2-7; maybe TRBD1 (6 bases). Trimming left V 6 bases short and J 3 bases short, with 21 bases between. The CDR3 runs 16 residues. In germline, CDR1 is KGHSH, CDR2 LQKENI. The CDR3 sequence: CASSLGSLGARYEQYF. The CDR3, as DNA: TGTGCCAGCTCCCTGGGGTCTCTGGGGGCGCGCTACGAGCAGTACTTC.

As concerns this clonotype: A much larger clone differs from this one at a single base, so this may be a read error. The chain has TRBV3-1 and TRBJ1-6; 11 bases map to TRBD1. The length of the CDR3 is 15 residues. Germline V gene data show CDR1 as LGHDT and CDR2 as YNNKEL (reference sequence). V was clipped by 5 bases and J by 10 bases; unmatched bases: 7. CDR3 in amino acids: CASSSGQGVKSPLHF. CDR3 bases: TGTGCCAGCAGCTCGGGACAGGGGGTAAAGTCACCCCTCCACTTT.

V usage is TRBV7-9 and J usage is TRBJ1-1; D gene uncertain. CDR3 length: 10 residues. Germline V gene sequence: CDR1 SEHNR, CDR2 FQNEAQ (reference sequence). CDR3 bases: TGTAGCTCGGCGAACACTGAAGCTTTCTTT. Protein: CSSANTEAFF.